The clone carrying this TCR beta chain has just one count. Its antigen is undetermined. This sample was included in a study of OX40 agonist ivuxolimab in advanced cancers. As for the study in general: The diagnoses of dose-escalation patients were hepatocellular carcinoma, melanoma, renal cell or head and neck cancer. It was permissible to have had prior anti-PD-1, anti-PD-L1 or anti-CTLA-4 therapy, and less than 45% had some. Overall study findings and caveats: At 0.1 to 3.0 mg/kg and by week 6, CD4+ and CD8+ T cells in the blood had expanded clonally.

This table comes from immunoSEQ multiplex PCR, and its TCRdb copy is limited to in-frame clones, with some not included. The sample contains roughly 70,000 clones, approximately 80% of which appear only once. The CDR3 loop spans 14 amino acids. The germline V and J ends were trimmed by 3 bases and 0 bases, with 9 bases remaining between them. Germline CDR1 and CDR2: SGHVS and FNYEAQ. The sequenced sample was CD4+ or CD8+ T cells sorted from blood, obtained in a trial of the OX40 agonist ivuxolimab. The TCR sequence derives from an adult with an advanced solid tumor such as melanoma, head and neck, liver or kidney cancer. The rearrangement links TRBV7-6 to TRBJ2-7; D tentatively fits TRBD1 or TRBD2 (5 bases each). Here the CDR3 DNA reads TGTGCCAGCAGCTTCCCGGGGCGCTCCTACGAGCAGTACTTC. It encodes CASSFPGRSYEQYF.